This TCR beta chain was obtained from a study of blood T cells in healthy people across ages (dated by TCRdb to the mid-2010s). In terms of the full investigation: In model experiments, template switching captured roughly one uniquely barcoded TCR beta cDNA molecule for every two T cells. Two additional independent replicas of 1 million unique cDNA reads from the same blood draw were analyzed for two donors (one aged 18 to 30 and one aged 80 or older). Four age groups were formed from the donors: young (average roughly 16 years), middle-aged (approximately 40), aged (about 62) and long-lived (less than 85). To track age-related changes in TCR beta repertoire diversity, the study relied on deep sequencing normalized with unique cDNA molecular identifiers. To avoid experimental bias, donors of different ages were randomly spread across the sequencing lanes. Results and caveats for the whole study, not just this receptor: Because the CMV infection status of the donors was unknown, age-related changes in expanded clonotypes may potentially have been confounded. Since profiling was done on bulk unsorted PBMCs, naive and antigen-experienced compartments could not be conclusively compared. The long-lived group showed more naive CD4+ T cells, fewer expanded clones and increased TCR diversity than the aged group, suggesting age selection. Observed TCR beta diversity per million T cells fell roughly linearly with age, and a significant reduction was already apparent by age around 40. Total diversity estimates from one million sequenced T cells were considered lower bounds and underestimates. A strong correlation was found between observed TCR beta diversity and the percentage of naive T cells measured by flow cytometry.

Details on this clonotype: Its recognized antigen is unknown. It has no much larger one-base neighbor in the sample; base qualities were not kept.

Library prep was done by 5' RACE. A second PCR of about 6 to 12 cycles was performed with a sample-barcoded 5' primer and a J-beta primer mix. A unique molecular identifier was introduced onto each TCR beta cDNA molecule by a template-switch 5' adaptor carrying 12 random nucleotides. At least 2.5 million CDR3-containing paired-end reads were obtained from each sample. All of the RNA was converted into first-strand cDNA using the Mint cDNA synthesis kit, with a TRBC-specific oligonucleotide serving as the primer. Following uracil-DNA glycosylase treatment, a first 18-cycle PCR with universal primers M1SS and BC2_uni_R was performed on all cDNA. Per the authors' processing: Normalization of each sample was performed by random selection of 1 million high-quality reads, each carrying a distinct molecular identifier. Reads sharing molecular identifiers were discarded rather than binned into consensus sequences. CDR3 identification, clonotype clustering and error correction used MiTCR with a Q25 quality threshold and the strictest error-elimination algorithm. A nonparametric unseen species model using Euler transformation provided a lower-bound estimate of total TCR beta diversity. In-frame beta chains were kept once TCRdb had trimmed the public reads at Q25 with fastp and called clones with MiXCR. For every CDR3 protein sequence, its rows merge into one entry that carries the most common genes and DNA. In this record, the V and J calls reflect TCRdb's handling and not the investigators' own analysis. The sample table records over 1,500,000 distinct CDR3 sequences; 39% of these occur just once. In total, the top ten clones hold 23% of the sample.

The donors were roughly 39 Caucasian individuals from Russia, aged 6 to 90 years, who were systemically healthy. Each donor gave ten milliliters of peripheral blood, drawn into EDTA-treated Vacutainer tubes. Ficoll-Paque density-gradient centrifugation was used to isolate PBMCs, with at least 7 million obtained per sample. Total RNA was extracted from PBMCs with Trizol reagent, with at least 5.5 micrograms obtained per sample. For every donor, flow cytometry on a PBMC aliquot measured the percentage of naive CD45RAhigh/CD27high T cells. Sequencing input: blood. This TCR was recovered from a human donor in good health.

The nucleotide sequence reads as follows: TGTGCCAGCAGCCCTAAGTTTTCACCTTCCTACGAGCAGTACTTC. Its protein product is CASSPKFSPSYEQYF. The V and J genes are TRBV7-6 and TRBJ2-7; a confident D gene designation cannot be given. V is shortened by 5 bases, J by 1 base, and the region joining them spans 15 bases. CDR1 and CDR2, looked up from the germline V gene, are SGHVS and FNYEAQ. From the cysteine through the phenylalanine, the CDR3 covers 15 amino acids. Of all the DNA, just the CDR3 is kept, 45 bases in frame from base 1.